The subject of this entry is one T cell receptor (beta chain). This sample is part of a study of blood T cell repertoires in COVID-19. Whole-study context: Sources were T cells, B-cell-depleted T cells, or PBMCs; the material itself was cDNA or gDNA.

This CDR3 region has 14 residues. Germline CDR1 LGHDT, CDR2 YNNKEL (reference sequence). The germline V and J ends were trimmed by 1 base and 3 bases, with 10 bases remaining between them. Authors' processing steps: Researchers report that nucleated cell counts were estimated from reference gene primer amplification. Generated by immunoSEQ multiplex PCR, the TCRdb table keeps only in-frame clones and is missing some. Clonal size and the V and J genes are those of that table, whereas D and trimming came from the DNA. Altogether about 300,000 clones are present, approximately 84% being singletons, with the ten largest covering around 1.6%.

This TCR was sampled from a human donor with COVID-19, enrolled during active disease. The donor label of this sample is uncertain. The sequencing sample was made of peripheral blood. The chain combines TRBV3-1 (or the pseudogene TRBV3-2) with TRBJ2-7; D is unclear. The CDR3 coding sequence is TGTGCCAGCAGCCAAGCTGCCTCGGTCTACGAGCAGTACTTC. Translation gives CASSQAASVYEQYF.